What follows is one T cell receptor (beta chain) and its context. Given a much more abundant clone one base away, this may be a read error. This entry belongs to a study of identical twins. One entry per CDR3 protein results from TCRdb running MiXCR on the 5' RACE reads. The table includes some 240,000 distinct CDR3 sequences, about 8.3% detected once. The germline CDR1 and CDR2 sequences are DFQATT and SNEGSKA (reference sequence). The V end lost 1 base, the J end lost 3 bases, and 7 bases lay between the germline ends. CDR3 length equals 13 residues. The data also belong to a second study, concerning yellow fever vaccine responses in identical twins. That work adds: Reportedly, the T cell response mounted by twins to vaccine seemed partly convergent, partly personalized.

The sequenced material came from CD8+ T cells sorted from blood. This TCR derives from a woman aged 18-29 years in good health. V usage is TRBV20-1 and J usage is TRBJ2-4; D gene uncertain. The CDR3 bases are TGCAGTGCTAGAGGTCTCAACAAAAACATTCAGTACTTC. Translated, it gives CSARGLNKNIQYF.